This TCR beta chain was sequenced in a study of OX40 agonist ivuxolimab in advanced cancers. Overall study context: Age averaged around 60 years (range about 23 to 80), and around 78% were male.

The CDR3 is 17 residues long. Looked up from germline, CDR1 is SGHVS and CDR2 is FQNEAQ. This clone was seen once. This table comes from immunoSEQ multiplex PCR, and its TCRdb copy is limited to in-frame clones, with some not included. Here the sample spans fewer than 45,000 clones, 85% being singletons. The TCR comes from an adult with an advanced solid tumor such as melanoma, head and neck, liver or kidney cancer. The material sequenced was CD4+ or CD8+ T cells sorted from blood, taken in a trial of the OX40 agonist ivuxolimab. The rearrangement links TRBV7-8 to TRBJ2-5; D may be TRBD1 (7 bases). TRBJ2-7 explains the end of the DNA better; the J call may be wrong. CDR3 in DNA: TGTGCCAGCCAGGGGGGCCCAGGCGAAGCGCGGGCCTACGAGCAGTACTTC. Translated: CASQGGPGEARAYEQYF.